The clone carrying this T cell receptor (beta chain) was recorded at least ten times. This sample was included in a study of T cells in Graves' hyperthyroidism and ophthalmopathy. Criteria for exclusion of patients were uncontrolled infection, other autoimmune disease, pregnancy or lactation. From germline, CDR1 is SGHTA and CDR2 FQGTGA. This CDR3 region has 16 residues. V gave up 2 bases and J gave up 10 bases; unmatched junction bases: 11. Amplification of TCR beta CDR3 regions used RNA as the template. The primer set for the first-round RT-PCR of the TCR CDR3 was HTBI. MiXCR was run by TCRdb on the multiplex PCR reads, yielding one entry per CDR3 protein. The repertoire includes around 420,000 distinct CDR3 sequences, approximately 15% of them detected once, and roughly 7.7% sits in the top ten.

The sequenced sample was blood. This sequence originates from a woman aged 18-30 years with Graves' hyperthyroidism. The chain combines TRBV7-3 with TRBJ2-1, with 10 nucleotides matching TRBD2. The DNA for the CDR3 is TGTGCCAGCAGCTTAGGGAGCGGGGGGGGTGTGGGGGAGCAGTTCTTC. Translating gives CASSLGSGGGVGEQFF.